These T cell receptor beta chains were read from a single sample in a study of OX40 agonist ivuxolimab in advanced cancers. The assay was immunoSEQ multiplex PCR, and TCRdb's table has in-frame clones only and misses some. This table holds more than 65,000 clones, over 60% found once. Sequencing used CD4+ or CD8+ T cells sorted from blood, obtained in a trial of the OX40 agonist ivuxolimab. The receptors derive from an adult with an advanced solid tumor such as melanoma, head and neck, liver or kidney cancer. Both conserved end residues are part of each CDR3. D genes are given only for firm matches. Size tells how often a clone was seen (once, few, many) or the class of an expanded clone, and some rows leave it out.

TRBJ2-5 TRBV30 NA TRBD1 TGTGCCGGGAGGACAGGGGACAGCACGGAGCAGTACTTC CAGRTGDSTEQYF
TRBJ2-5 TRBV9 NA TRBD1 TGTGCCAGCAGCACCGGACAGGGAAGGGCTGGGACCCAGTACTTC CASSTGQGRAGTQYF
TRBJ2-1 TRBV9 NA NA TGTGCCAGCAGCGTAGGGACAACCTACAATGAGCAGTTCTTC CASSVGTTYNEQFF
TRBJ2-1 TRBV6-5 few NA TGTGCCAGCAGTTACCACCCGAGCTCCTACAATGAGCAGTTCTTC CASSYHPSSYNEQFF
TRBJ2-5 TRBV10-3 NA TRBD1 TGTGCCATCAGCCCACAGGGGGGAGAGACCCAGTACTTC CAISPQGGETQYF
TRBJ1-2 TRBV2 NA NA TGTGCCAGCAGTGAAATGTCGGGTGTCGGTGGAGGCTACACCTTC CASSEMSGVGGGYTF
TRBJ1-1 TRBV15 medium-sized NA TGTGCCATCAAAAAGGAGGGGAAAGGGGGAAACACTGAAGCTTTCTTT CAIKKEGKGGNTEAFF
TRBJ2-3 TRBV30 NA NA TGTGCCTGGAGTCCGGTAGGAGATACGCAGTATTTT CAWSPVGDTQYF
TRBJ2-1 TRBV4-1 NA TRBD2 TGCGCCAGCAGCCAAGGGCTCCTAGCGGGGAGCCACAATGAGCAGTTCTTC CASSQGLLAGSHNEQFF
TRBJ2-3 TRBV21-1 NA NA TGTGCCAGCAGCAAAGGGGGTAGCGGGAGGAAGGCTACGCAGTATTTT CASSKGGSGRKATQYF
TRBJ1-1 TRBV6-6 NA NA TGTGCCAGCAGCCACCCCCCGGGTGCGGGCACTGAAGCTTTCTTT CASSHPPGAGTEAFF
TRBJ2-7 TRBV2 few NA TGTGCCAGCAGTGAATGGGCAGTCTACGAGCAGTACTTC CASSEWAVYEQYF
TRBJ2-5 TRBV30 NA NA TGTGCCTGGAGTGAAATAGCGGTGGGGACCCAGTACTTC CAWSEIAVGTQYF
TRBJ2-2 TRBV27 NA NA TGTGCCACCAGGGCGGGGAAACCCACCGGGGAGCTGTTTTTT CATRAGKPTGELFF
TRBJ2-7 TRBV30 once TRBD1 TGTGCCTGGAGTTCTATTCCGGGACAGGGGTCCTACGAGCAGTACTTC CAWSSIPGQGSYEQYF
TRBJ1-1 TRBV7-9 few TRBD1 TGTGCCAGCAGCACCGCTCGGGCAGGGGGGAACACTGAAGCTTTCTTT CASSTARAGGNTEAFF
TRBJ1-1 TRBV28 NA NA TGTGCCAGCAGCCGACCGGGGATGAACACTGAAGCTTTCTTT CASSRPGMNTEAFF
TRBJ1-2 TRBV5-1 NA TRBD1 TGCGCCAGCAGCTCCCGGGACAGGGGCGGTGGCTACACCTTC CASSSRDRGGGYTF
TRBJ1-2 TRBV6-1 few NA TGTGCCAGCCCGGACAAATACACTAACTATGGCTACACCTTC CASPDKYTNYGYTF